A single sample gave rise to the 18 T cell receptor beta chains below, sequenced in a study of preoperative IRX-2 immunotherapy in early breast cancer. TCRdb keeps only in-frame clones here, not all; method: immunoSEQ multiplex PCR. Altogether about 42,000 clones are present, about 72% being singletons, with the ten largest covering approximately 1.2%. Treatment in this sample: preoperative locoregional IRX-2 cytokine immunotherapy. Sequencing used tumor tissue, obtained after IRX-2 immunotherapy. Source of these receptors: a human donor with breast cancer.

This rearrangement joins TRBV6-4 to TRBJ1-1; 8 bases line up with TRBD1. The J segment lost 5 bases and the V segment lost 7 bases, leaving 3 bases of the junction unmatched. This CDR3 has 12 amino acids. Germline loops: CDR1 MRHNA, CDR2 SNTAGT. The CDR3 coding sequence is TGTGCCAGCACCGGACAGGGTACTGAAGCTTTCTTT. This gives the protein CASTGQGTEAFF.

This clone was detected once. Written as DNA, the CDR3 is TGTGCTAGTCGGAGTGGGGGAAGCTACAATGAGCAGTTCTTC. As protein: CASRSGGSYNEQFF. This chain uses TRBV12-5 with TRBJ2-1, with D perhaps TRBD1 or TRBD2 (5 bases each). Germline values: CDR1 LGHNT, CDR2 FRNRAP. V lost 8 bases to trimming and J lost 3 bases, with 14 bases between them. The CDR3 extends over 14 amino acids.

V usage is TRBV7-2 and J usage is TRBJ2-3; D remains unclear. V shed 4 bases and J shed 6 bases, with 26 bases lying between them. In germline, CDR1 is SGHTA, CDR2 FQGNSA. The CDR3 loop spans 18 amino acids. The CDR3 DNA follows: TGTGCCAGCAGCTCCCTTATTTGGACCACCAGCCCTTTGGATACGCAGTATTTT. It specifies CASSSLIWTTSPLDTQYF.

V is TRBV28 and J is TRBJ1-3; unclear D gene. The CDR3 has 12 amino acids. Per germline, CDR1 MDHEN and CDR2 SYDVKM. Trimming stripped 6 bases from V and 3 bases from J, with 6 bases between. CDR3 sequence: CASSPSGNTIYF. DNA for the CDR3: TGTGCCAGCAGCCCAAGTGGAAACACCATATATTTT.

The chain employs TRBV23-1 and TRBJ1-1; D uncertain. TRBV23-1 is labeled an ORF, and its function is uncertain. This CDR3 comprises 13 residues. With 6 bases removed from V and 1 base from J, the gap between germline ends came to 9 bases. The CDR3 DNA reads TGCGCCAGCAGCTTACAGCAGAACACTGAAGCTTTCTTT. It translates to CASSLQQNTEAFF.

This clone was seen a single time. The V gene is TRBV7-7, the J gene TRBJ2-5, with a possible D match to TRBD1 (6 bases). Germline-derived CDR1 and CDR2 are SSHAT and FNYEAQ (reference sequence). This CDR3 is built from 15 residues. Trimming pared 1 base from V and 9 bases from J, leaving 18 bases between. The CDR3 region is CASSLVGGERASQYF. CDR3 in DNA: TGTGCCAGCAGCTTAGTAGGGGGAGAGAGGGCCTCCCAGTACTTC.

In this sample, this clone turned up a few times. The chain has TRBV6-8 and TRBJ1-5; no definite D call. The length of the CDR3 is 14 residues. V was shortened by 2 bases and J by 3 bases, with 8 bases between the two germline ends. The germline CDR1 and CDR2 sequences are MNHGY and SAAAGT. CDR3 region: CASSYGGYNQPQHF. The CDR3 DNA reads TGTGCCAGCAGTTACGGCGGCTACAATCAGCCCCAGCATTTT.

The rearrangement links TRBV30 to TRBJ1-3, with TRBD1 identical over 9 bases. CDR3 length equals 15 residues. Germline lookup yields CDR1 GTSNPN and CDR2 SVGIG (reference sequence). The V gene end was trimmed by 0 bases and the J gene end by 3 bases; junction bases not matched to a gene: 3. The DNA of the CDR3 is TGTGCCTGGAGTGTCCAGGGACAGGGTGGAAACACCATATATTTT. Protein sequence: CAWSVQGQGGNTIYF.

The chain recombines TRBV6-8 with TRBJ1-2; D ambiguous. CDR1 MNHGY and CDR2 SAAAGT come from the germline V gene. The CDR3 loop spans 13 amino acids. V lost 2 bases and J 2 bases, leaving 6 bases between the germline ends. Here the CDR3 reads CASSYARNYGYTF. DNA of the CDR3: TGTGCCAGCAGTTACGCCAGGAACTATGGCTACACCTTC.

The table lists this clone with a count of one. This chain links TRBV1 with TRBJ2-3; the D segment call TRBD2 is taken from the table without a DNA check. TRBV1 is a pseudogene locus. This CDR3 is built from 13 residues. The chain's CDR3 is CASSQEKLDTQYF. The CDR3 DNA reads as TGCGCCAGCAGCCAAGAAAAGCTCGATACGCAGTATTTT.

This chain joins TRBV5-1 and TRBJ2-7, with D possibly matching TRBD1 (6 bases). This CDR3 is built from 14 residues. Germline V gene sequence: CDR1 SGHRS, CDR2 YFSETQ. V was cut by 0 bases and J by 2 bases, with 9 bases left in between. CDR3 DNA sequence: TGCGCCAGCAGCTTGGACAGGGCCCCCTACGAGCAGTACTTC. Translated: CASSLDRAPYEQYF.

CDR3 nucleotide sequence: TGTGCCAGCAGTTACCCGGACAGGGTCGCTACGCAGTATTTT. This encodes CASSYPDRVATQYF. The gene calls are TRBV6-8 and TRBJ2-3; TRBD1 agrees at 8 bases. Germline V gene data show CDR1 as MNHGY and CDR2 as SAAAGT. This CDR3 has 14 residues. Trimming at V came to 2 bases and at J to 8 bases, leaving 6 bases not matched to a gene.

This chain connects TRBV30 to TRBJ2-7; D unresolved. The V end was cut by 0 bases, the J end by 4 bases, with 7 bases between. Per germline, CDR1 GTSNPN and CDR2 SVGIG (reference sequence). The CDR3 has 12 residues. Here the CDR3 reads CAWSVSIYEQYF. In DNA, the CDR3 is TGTGCCTGGAGTGTGTCGATATACGAGCAGTACTTC.

This chain connects TRBV19 to TRBJ2-7, with no clear D. In germline, CDR1 is LNHDA, CDR2 SQIVND (reference sequence). Trimming left V 4 bases short and J 3 bases short, with 7 bases between. The CDR3 contains 12 residues. Here the CDR3 reads CASSRAGYEQYF. CDR3 sequence (DNA): TGTGCCAGTAGTAGGGCAGGCTACGAGCAGTACTTC.

V gene TRBV28 combines with J gene TRBJ1-4, with D unclear. The germline V gene has CDR1 MDHEN and CDR2 SYDVKM. V shed 1 base and J shed 2 bases, with 5 bases lying between them. This CDR3 has 14 residues. Written as DNA, the CDR3 is TGTGCCAGCAGTTTATTCCCGACTAATGAAAAACTGTTTTTT. It translates to CASSLFPTNEKLFF.

The chain is built from TRBV7-8 and TRBJ2-2, with TRBD2 matching over 7 bases. Germline trimming cut 5 bases from V and 0 bases from J; bases unmatched to any gene: 9. The CDR3 is 17 amino acids. In germline, CDR1 is SGHVS, CDR2 FQNEAQ. The DNA of the CDR3 is TGTGCCAGCAGCCAAGAGGGAGGACTAGCGAACACCGGGGAGCTGTTTTTT. Protein product: CASSQEGGLANTGELFF. The whole variable domain, filled in from reference TRBV7-8 and TRBJ2-2, reads GAGVSQSPRYKVAKRGQDVALRCDPISGHVSLFWYQQALGQGPEFLTYFQNEAQLDKSGLPSDRFFAERPEGSVSTLKIQRTQQEDSAVYLCASSQEGGLANTGELFFGEGSRLTVL.

The chain joins TRBV5-1 to TRBJ1-2; D is possibly TRBD1 (6 bases). The CDR3 has 14 residues. Germline lookup yields CDR1 SGHRS and CDR2 YFSETQ. The V end lost 0 bases, the J end lost 7 bases, and 13 bases lay between the germline ends. The CDR3 reads CASSLAPQGGGYTF. The CDR3, as DNA: TGCGCCAGCAGCTTGGCCCCACAGGGCGGTGGCTACACCTTC.

The chain combines TRBV19 with TRBJ2-7, with D maybe TRBD2 (6 bases). Germline-derived CDR1 and CDR2 are LNHDA and SQIVND (reference sequence). This CDR3 has 15 amino acids. Trimming shortened V by 10 bases and J by 1 base, and 20 bases separated the two germline ends. The CDR3 region is CAILTPRTISYEQYF. CDR3 in DNA: TGTGCCATTCTGACACCCCGGACTATTTCCTACGAGCAGTACTTC. Based on the CDR3 plus reference TRBV19 and TRBJ2-7, the full variable domain is DGGITQSPKYLFRKEGQNVTLSCEQNLNHDAMYWYRQDPGQGLRLIYYSQIVNDFQKGDIAEGYSVSREKKESFPLTVTSAQKNPTAFYLCAILTPRTISYEQYFGPGTRLTVT.